This paragraph covers one T cell receptor (beta chain) sequence. The specificity of this receptor is unknown. Per-base qualities were not stored, and no clone one base away is much larger. The data were obtained in a study of blood T cell repertoires in COVID-19 (dated by TCRdb to 2018 to 2021). Background on the whole study: The collaborator samples originated in the United States, Italy and Spain and spanned the acute and convalescent phases of COVID-19. The prospective study material was composed of cDNA or gDNA derived from T cells, B-cell-depleted T cells, or PBMCs. The dataset comprised deeply sampled blood TCRbeta repertoires from subjects exposed to, actively infected with, or recovered from COVID-19. A freely available public database, intended as a resource for researchers studying the immune response to SARS-CoV-2, is where the repertoires were released. Samples were obtained from the ongoing ImmuneRACE study (first 160 participants) and from 1,200 or so subjects provided by 6 global collaborators. The sample metadata nearly always contained a de-identified subject ID, COVID-19 status, age in years and sex. Where HLA class I and class II types were available, the types were taken from metadata supplied by the sample provider, not from assay-based typing.

The germline V gene provides CDR1 SGHAT and CDR2 FQNNGV. The CDR3 contains 15 residues, cysteine and phenylalanine counted. Of all the DNA, just the CDR3 is kept, 45 bases in frame from base 1. Relative to germline, V is 7 bases shorter and J is 0 bases shorter, with 14 bases between their ends. Collaborating institutions collected whole blood in K2EDTA tubes following their own protocols. For TCRbeta analysis, collaborators shipped samples in one of three forms: frozen whole blood, isolated PBMCs, or DNA extracted from either of those sample types. General conclusions and limits of the study: The quantity of clinical and demographic metadata differed by source and by participant and was supplied without curation.

The immunoSEQ Assay, a bias-controlled multiplex PCR, was used to amplify TCRbeta CDR3 regions from genomic DNA. Under the source paper's analysis protocol: Within the assay, amplification of reference gene primers was used to estimate how many nucleated cells each sample contained. Sequence reads were collapsed and filtered to measure the absolute abundance of every unique TCRbeta CDR3 rearrangement. For each sample, productive Simpson clonality was calculated as the square root of Simpson's diversity index over productive rearrangements. TCRdb obtained this table from immuneACCESS and retained in-frame rearrangements with V and J assigned. These tables miss some clones; where compared with another copy, unresolved V genes account for less than half of the shortfall, and the remainder is unexplained. V and J calls and clone size come straight from that table; D and trimming were deduced from the DNA. The sample data list about 260,000 clones, and around 87% of these were observed just once. The ten largest clones add up to about 3.5% of the sample.

The chain is encoded by TRBV11-2 joined to TRBJ2-3, with TRBD2 tentatively as D gene (5 bases match). The source material was peripheral blood. This receptor was taken from a man aged 18 to 30 with active or convalescent COVID-19. The nucleotides read TGTGCCAGCAACCCGACCGCGGGCAGCACAGATACGCAGTATTTT. It encodes CASNPTAGSTDTQYF. Supplemented by the reference TRBV11-2 and TRBJ2-3 proteins around the CDR3, the complete variable domain is EAGVAQSPRYKIIEKRQSVAFWCNPISGHATLYWYQQILGQGPKLLIQFQNNGVVDDSQLPKDRFSAERLKGVDSTLKIQPAKLEDSAVYLCASNPTAGSTDTQYFGPGTRLTVL.